One and the same sample provided the 17 T cell receptor beta chains below, sequenced in a study of CD8 T cells in ankylosing spondylitis. TCRdb used MiXCR to reprocess the 5' RACE reads, holding one entry per CDR3 protein. The profile shows 800,000 to 900,000 distinct CDR3 sequences, approximately 10% of them singletons. Study findings and constraints: Ankylosing spondylitis blood appeared to carry a characteristic TCR beta motif of roughly 8 highly homologous variants.

These receptors' targets are unknown. Sequences were obtained from blood, either unsorted or a sorted T cell fraction (not recorded which). The receptors originated from a male donor with ankylosing spondylitis.

The gene calls are TRBV20-1 and TRBJ2-3; the D is unclear. Germline V gene sequence: CDR1 DFQATT, CDR2 SNEGSKA (reference sequence). CDR3 size: 11 residues. Deletions cut 2 bases from V and 6 bases from J, with 6 bases between. The CDR3 DNA follows: TGCAGTGCTAGAAAGTGGGATACGCAGTATTTT. Translation gives CSARKWDTQYF.

This clonotype was seen a few times. The rearrangement links TRBV20-1 to TRBJ1-1; D is ambiguous. Germline CDR1 and CDR2: DFQATT and SNEGSKA (reference sequence). V dropped 0 bases and J dropped 3 bases, with 11 bases sitting between them. This CDR3 has 14 amino acids. CDR3 loop: CSARDLRGYTEAFF. CDR3 DNA sequence: TGCAGTGCTAGAGACCTCCGAGGGTACACTGAAGCTTTCTTT.

This clonotype was observed a handful of times. The V call is TRBV29-1, the J call TRBJ2-5; D tentatively fits TRBD1 or TRBD2 (5 bases each). V was clipped by 1 base and J by 5 bases, with 29 bases between them. From germline, CDR1 is SQVTM and CDR2 ANQGSEA. The CDR3 totals 19 residues. CDR3 sequence reads: CSVEGSHGGGLRNLETQYF. The CDR3 region has the DNA TGCAGCGTTGAAGGGTCCCACGGTGGGGGATTGAGGAACTTGGAGACCCAGTACTTC.

This clonotype was seen many times. This chain links TRBV20-1 with TRBJ2-7; 7 bases line up with TRBD2. The CDR3 runs 14 residues. The junction had 9 bases not matched to a gene; V was cut back by 6 bases and J by 1 base. The germline CDR1 and CDR2 sequences are DFQATT and SNEGSKA (reference sequence). The CDR3, as DNA: TGCAGTGCGGACTTGGCGGGAGTGTCCTACGAGCAGTACTTC. It encodes CSADLAGVSYEQYF.

This clonotype appeared many times. The chain's CDR3 is CSARRPGGELFF. DNA of the CDR3: TGCAGTGCAAGGAGGCCCGGCGGGGAGCTGTTTTTT. J is TRBJ2-2 and V is TRBV20-1; D might be TRBD2 (5 bases). Germline loops: CDR1 DFQATT, CDR2 SNEGSKA (reference sequence). Trimming pared 6 bases from V and 7 bases from J, leaving 12 bases between. This CDR3 has 12 amino acids.

This clonotype was detected many times. V and J are TRBV4-3 and TRBJ1-1; a possible D gene is TRBD1 (6 bases). The CDR3 totals 15 residues. The V gene lost 8 bases and the J gene lost 4 bases, with 20 bases spanning the gap. Germline V CDR1 and CDR2: LGHNA, YSLEER. The CDR3: CASARAGGLSTEAFF. For the CDR3, the DNA is TGCGCCAGCGCTAGGGCCGGGGGGCTGAGCACTGAAGCTTTCTTT.

This clonotype was seen a few times. The gene calls are TRBV30 and TRBJ1-1; D is ambiguous. Per germline, CDR1 GTSNPN and CDR2 SVGIG (reference sequence). V dropped 1 base and J dropped 8 bases, with 11 bases sitting between them. The CDR3 is made up of 12 amino acids. CDR3 in amino acids: CAWSDNLHEAFF. CDR3 DNA: TGTGCCTGGAGTGACAATTTGCACGAAGCTTTCTTT.

The chain recombines TRBV12-3 or TRBV12-4 with TRBJ2-4; D might be TRBD2 (5 bases). The CDR3 loop spans 18 amino acids. V was trimmed by 11 bases and J by 0 bases, leaving 26 bases between them. The CDR3 sequence is CAPYSHCGEILAKNIQYF. The CDR3 DNA follows: TGTGCCCCCTACTCGCACTGTGGGGAGATATTAGCCAAAAACATTCAGTACTTC.

This clonotype was found many times. The rearrangement uses TRBV20-1 and TRBJ2-7; TRBD1 agrees at 9 bases. This CDR3 comprises 14 residues. The V and J ends lost 5 bases and 2 bases, in that order; junction bases with no gene match: 7. Germline V lookup: CDR1 DFQATT, CDR2 SNEGSKA (reference sequence). The CDR3 sequence: CSAVQGTGTYEQYF. The CDR3, as DNA: TGCAGTGCTGTTCAAGGGACAGGGACCTACGAGCAGTACTTC.

This clonotype was seen more than once but under ten times. The J gene is TRBJ2-1, the V gene TRBV2; maybe TRBD1 (6 bases). Germline lookup yields CDR1 SNHLY and CDR2 FYNNEI. The CDR3 loop spans 15 amino acids. V was shortened by 6 bases and J by 0 bases, with 12 bases between the two germline ends. The CDR3 region is CASRGDISSYNEQFF. DNA of the CDR3: TGTGCCAGCAGGGGGGACATAAGCTCCTACAATGAGCAGTTCTTC.

This chain joins TRBV20-1 and TRBJ1-5, with D uncertain. Trimming shortened V by 2 bases and J by 6 bases, and 17 bases separated the two germline ends. This CDR3 comprises 15 residues. Germline V gene lookup returns CDR1 DFQATT and CDR2 SNEGSKA (reference sequence). In DNA form, the CDR3 reads TGCAGTGCTAGACGTCGGGATCTTGGAGGTCAGCCCCAGCATTTT. Amino acids: CSARRRDLGGQPQHF.

This clonotype was seen only once. The chain uses TRBV28 and TRBJ2-1, with D uncertain. From germline, CDR1 is MDHEN and CDR2 SYDVKM. Between the trimmed V and J ends, which lost 5 bases and 4 bases, there was a span of 15 bases. The CDR3 has 15 amino acids. The CDR3 loop is CASSEGPVPYNEQFF. The CDR3 DNA sequence: TGTGCCAGCAGTGAAGGCCCAGTACCTTACAATGAGCAGTTCTTC.

This clonotype was recorded a few times. The chain carries TRBV6-5 and TRBJ1-6, with 9 bases aligning to TRBD1. Germline CDR1 reads MNHEY; CDR2 reads SVGAGI. Unmatched junction bases numbered 3, after V lost 2 bases and J lost 10 bases. The CDR3 loop spans 14 amino acids. CDR3 region: CASSYGQGRSPLHF. CDR3 DNA: TGTGCCAGCAGTTACGGACAGGGGAGATCACCCCTCCACTTT.

The chain uses TRBV27 and TRBJ1-1, with D possibly being TRBD1 (5 bases). CDR1 and CDR2 (germline): MNHEY, SMNVEV (reference sequence). V lost 4 bases to trimming and J lost 10 bases, with 13 bases between them. The CDR3 is made up of 12 amino acids. CDR3 sequence reads: CASSSLGERAFF. For the CDR3, the DNA is TGTGCCAGCAGTTCTCTGGGGGAAAGAGCTTTCTTT.

The rearrangement links TRBV7-2 to TRBJ1-5; D is unclear. Trimming stripped 7 bases from V and 0 bases from J, with 19 bases between. CDR1 is SGHTA, CDR2 FQGNSA, per germline. This CDR3 comprises 17 residues. The CDR3 nucleotides read TGTGCCAGCATGCAGCAACCGCCCATGAATAGCAATCAGCCCCAGCATTTT. This encodes CASMQQPPMNSNQPQHF.

This clonotype was detected many times. V and J are TRBV6-6 and TRBJ2-4, with D perhaps being TRBD1 or TRBD2 (5 bases each). The CDR3 spans 12 residues. Germline CDR1 is MNHNY and CDR2 is SVGAGI (reference sequence). Trimming removed 5 bases from V and 16 bases from J, with 18 bases in between. CDR3 in amino acids: CASSPTGTVSYF. CDR3 coding DNA: TGTGCCAGCAGTCCTACCGGGACGGTATCATACTTC.

This clonotype has more than one count but fewer than ten. V and J are TRBV18 and TRBJ1-5; no reliable D call. The V end was cut by 1 base, the J end by 1 base, with 14 bases between. Germline lookup yields CDR1 KGHSH and CDR2 LQKENI. This CDR3 has 17 amino acids. The CDR3 loop is CASSPLPRGESNQPQHF. The CDR3 nucleotides read TGTGCCAGCTCACCACTCCCCCGGGGAGAGAGCAATCAGCCCCAGCATTTT. The whole variable domain, remainder taken from reference TRBV18 and TRBJ1-5, is NAGVMQNPRHLVRRRGQEARLRCSPMKGHSHVYWYRQLPEEGLKFMVYLQKENIIDESGMPKERFSAEFPKEGPSILRIQQVVRGDSAAYFCASSPLPRGESNQPQHFGDGTRLSIL.